Listed below are T cell receptor beta chains from one sample, sequenced in a study of CD8 T cells in Susac syndrome. Using its own MiXCR run on the immunoSEQ multiplex PCR reads, TCRdb lists one record per CDR3 protein. The data show about 180,000 distinct CDR3 sequences, approximately 94% seen once. Sequencing input: CD4+ T cells from PBMCs. Source of these receptors: a human donor with multiple sclerosis. Each CDR3 is given with its conserved first and last residue. D genes are given only for firm matches. Clone size is stated in some rows and not others, as once, few, many or a class when expanded.

j_call	v_call	clone_size	d_call	cdr3_nt	cdr3_aa
TRBJ2-2	TRBV3-1	NA	TRBD2	TGTGCCAGCAGCCAGGGCCCTAGCGGGGGGGCCCGGGAGCTGTTTTTT	CASSQGPSGGARELFF
TRBJ2-3	TRBV2	once	TRBD2	TGTGCCAGCAGTGAAGCGGCGGGGGACTACCGGGATACGCAGTATTTT	CASSEAAGDYRDTQYF
TRBJ2-3	TRBV20-1	NA	NA	TGCAGTGCTAGAGGGCAGGGGCCGGAGGTCACAGATACGCAGTATTTT	CSARGQGPEVTDTQYF
TRBJ2-7	TRBV27	NA	NA	TGTGCCAGCAGTTCCCTACAAGGGCTCGGGGAGCAGTACTTC	CASSSLQGLGEQYF
TRBJ1-1	TRBV12-3/TRBV12-4	NA	NA	TGTGCCGGCTACATCTACGGCACTGAAGCTTTCTTT	CAGYIYGTEAFF
TRBJ2-1	TRBV9	NA	NA	TGTGCCAGCAGCGTAACCCCTACCTCCTACAATGAGCAGTTCTTC	CASSVTPTSYNEQFF
TRBJ2-5	TRBV2	NA	NA	TGTGCCAGCAGTCCTCGGGGGGCGGCAGAGACCCAGTACTTC	CASSPRGAAETQYF
TRBJ1-6	TRBV18	NA	TRBD1	TGTGCCAGCTCACCCTCGCCTCGGACAGGGGGCTTTAATTCACCCCTCCACTTT	CASSPSPRTGGFNSPLHF
TRBJ1-4	TRBV28	NA	NA	TGTGCCAGCAGTCGACAGGTTAATGAAAAACTGTTTTTT	CASSRQVNEKLFF
TRBJ1-1	TRBV7-9	NA	NA	TGTGCCAGCAGCTTAGCGAGGGGGAGCACTGAAGCTTTCTTT	CASSLARGSTEAFF
TRBJ1-2	TRBV5-1	NA	TRBD1	TGCGCCAGCAGCCGGGACAGGGACAACTATGGCTACACCTTC	CASSRDRDNYGYTF
TRBJ2-2	TRBV27	NA	NA	TGTGCCAGCAGTGAGGGGAGGATCACCGGGGAGCTGTTTTTT	CASSEGRITGELFF
TRBJ2-7	TRBV3-1	NA	TRBD2	TGTGCCAGCAGCCCTCTAGCGGGGAGCTCCTACGAGCAGTACTTC	CASSPLAGSSYEQYF
TRBJ2-2	TRBV28	NA	NA	TGTGCCAGCAGTTTATTAGACAGGTTGAACGGGGAGCTGTTTTTT	CASSLLDRLNGELFF
TRBJ2-3	TRBV3-1	NA	TRBD1	TGTGCCAGCAGCCAAGGCGGGACAGGGACAGATACGCAGTATTTT	CASSQGGTGTDTQYF
TRBJ2-7	TRBV7-8	NA	TRBD1	TGTGCCAGCAGCATACCGACAGGGGGCTTCGGGGAGCAGTACTTC	CASSIPTGGFGEQYF
TRBJ1-1	TRBV7-9	NA	TRBD1	TGTGCCAGCAGCTCCCGCTTACAGGGGAGCACTGAAGCTTTCTTT	CASSSRLQGSTEAFF
TRBJ2-7	TRBV4-3	NA	NA	TGCGCCAGCAGCCAAGGGCACTCCGCTCAGTACTTC	CASSQGHSAQYF
TRBJ2-1	TRBV28	once	NA	TGTGCCAGCAGTTTAAATAGCTATGAGCAGTTCTTC	CASSLNSYEQFF
TRBJ1-1	TRBV27	NA	NA	TGTGCCAGCAGTCCGGGACGGTGGACTGAAGCTTTCTTT	CASSPGRWTEAFF
TRBJ2-7	TRBV29-1	NA	NA	TGCAGCGCCTGGGCCGCCTACGAGCAGTACTTC	CSAWAAYEQYF
TRBJ2-6	TRBV30	NA	TRBD1	TGTGCCTGGAGTGTTGACAGGGCCTCCCCTGGGGCCAACGTCCTGACTTTC	CAWSVDRASPGANVLTF
TRBJ2-2	TRBV7-2	NA	NA	TGTGCCAGCAGCTTAGCGGGGGGCCTGAACACCGGGGAGCTGTTTTTT	CASSLAGGLNTGELFF
TRBJ1-1	TRBV6-5	once	NA	TGTGCCAGCAGTTACTCACCCCCTGGAGGGATGAACACTGAAGCTTTCTTT	CASSYSPPGGMNTEAFF
TRBJ2-7	TRBV3-1	NA	TRBD2	TGTGCCAGCAGCCATGTCCCTAGCGGGGGGCCCTACGAGCAGTACTTC	CASSHVPSGGPYEQYF
TRBJ1-2	TRBV6-6	NA	TRBD1	TGTGCCAGCAGTTACGACAGGGGGCTTCGGTATGGCTACACCTTC	CASSYDRGLRYGYTF
TRBJ2-5	TRBV28	NA	NA	TGTGCCAGCAAGGGTGCGGACTCCAGGGAAGAGACCCAGTACTTC	CASKGADSREETQYF
TRBJ2-3	TRBV29-1	NA	TRBD2	TGCAGCGTAGACCCAACTAGCGGGGGGATCACAGATACGCAGTATTTT	CSVDPTSGGITDTQYF
TRBJ2-3	TRBV29-1	NA	NA	TGCAGCGTTGATAAACACACAGATACGCAGTATTTT	CSVDKHTDTQYF
TRBJ1-1	TRBV29-1	NA	TRBD1	TGCAGCGTTGCCGTCCCGGGACAGAGCGGCACTGAAGCTTTCTTT	CSVAVPGQSGTEAFF
TRBJ2-4	TRBV24-1	NA	NA	TGTGCCACCAGTGACCCTGCGCAGGGCGACATTCAGTACTTC	CATSDPAQGDIQYF
TRBJ2-6	TRBV29-1	NA	NA	TGCAGCGTCCAGGTCGGGACACTATTTGGGGCCAACGTCCTGACTTTC	CSVQVGTLFGANVLTF
TRBJ2-1	TRBV12-3/TRBV12-4	NA	TRBD2	TGTGCCAGCAGACGGACTAGCGGGGTAGGGAATGAGCAGTTCTTC	CASRRTSGVGNEQFF
TRBJ1-2	TRBV5-6	NA	NA	TGTGCCAGCAGCTTGGCTGGGGGGCCAGAAACTAACTATGGCTACACCTTC	CASSLAGGPETNYGYTF
TRBJ1-6	TRBV18	NA	NA	TGTGCCAGCTCCCGCGACGCAAGTGTCAGTAATTCACCCCTCCACTTT	CASSRDASVSNSPLHF
TRBJ2-5	TRBV5-6	NA	TRBD2	TGTGCCAGCAGCTTTGTTAGCGGGGGGGCCAGAGAGACCCAGTACTTC	CASSFVSGGARETQYF
TRBJ2-5	TRBV18	NA	NA	TGTGCCAGCTCACCACCGGGGGGCACTGAGACCCAGTACTTC	CASSPPGGTETQYF
TRBJ2-7	TRBV4-2	once	NA	TGTGCCAGCAGCCGGGACGGAGAATCCTACGAGCAGTACTTC	CASSRDGESYEQYF
TRBJ2-1	TRBV24-1	NA	TRBD1	TGTGCCACCAGTGGGACAGGGCGTAAGGAGCAGTTCTTC	CATSGTGRKEQFF
TRBJ2-1	TRBV9	NA	NA	TGTGCCAGCAGCGTAGGACAACTAGCTACGCAGTTCTTC	CASSVGQLATQFF
TRBJ2-3	TRBV14	NA	NA	TGTGCCAGCAGCTCTCTGGGTACGCAGTATTTT	CASSSLGTQYF
TRBJ1-1	TRBV7-3	NA	NA	TGTGCCAGCAGAATTACGCCGGTCACTGAAGCTTTCTTT	CASRITPVTEAFF